This T cell receptor (beta chain) was captured in a study of beta chain features in type 1 diabetes. Expressed TCRB transcripts were sequenced after all isolated RNA was converted to cDNA. Assay: immunoSEQ multiplex PCR; the TCRdb copy retains only in-frame clones and omits some. This repertoire shows more than 85,000 clones, under 40% found once; its top ten account for approximately 0.065%. Only a few counts were recorded for this clone. From germline, CDR1 is MNHEY and CDR2 SMNVEV (reference sequence). J was trimmed by 4 bases and V by 2 bases; bases with no gene match: 3. The CDR3 has 14 amino acids.

The rearrangement uses TRBV27 and TRBJ2-5; the match to TRBD1 covers 8 bases. Sequenced material: stem cell memory CD4+ T cells from blood. This clonotype was obtained from a woman between 18 and 30 years old in good health. The CDR3 reads CASSLAGGGETQYF. CDR3 coding DNA: TGTGCCAGCAGTTTAGCAGGGGGCGGAGAGACCCAGTACTTC.